A selection of T cell receptor beta chains follows, all from one sample in a study of blood T cells in healthy people across ages. TCRdb re-analysed the 5' RACE reads in MiXCR, keeping a single row per CDR3 protein. The top ten hold 13% of the sample, which has some 900,000 distinct CDR3 sequences, roughly 50% seen once. The specimen sequenced was blood. The receptors derive from a man aged 25 to 40 in good health. Both conserved end residues are part of each CDR3. D genes are given only for firm matches. Clone size is shown for a subset of rows, as once, few, many or a class of expanded clone.

CDR3 length: 14
clone size: .
J gene: TRBJ1-2
V gene: TRBV7-9
D gene: TRBD1
CDR3 DNA: TGTGCCAGCAGCGGACAGGGAGGAGTATATGGCTACACCTTC
CDR3 protein: CASSGQGGVYGYTF

CDR3 length: 11
clone size: .
J gene: TRBJ1-2
V gene: TRBV6-1
D gene: .
CDR3 DNA: TGTGCCAGCACGGAAAACTATGGCTACACCTTC
CDR3 protein: CASTENYGYTF

CDR3 length: 14
clone size: .
J gene: TRBJ1-1
V gene: TRBV20-1
D gene: .
CDR3 DNA: TGCAGTGCTAGAGATTCCGGCAGGAACACTGAAGCTTTCTTT
CDR3 protein: CSARDSGRNTEAFF

CDR3 length: 12
clone size: .
J gene: TRBJ1-2
V gene: TRBV12-3/TRBV12-4
D gene: .
CDR3 DNA: TGTGCCAGCAGTTTCAGGGGTTCGGGCTACACCTTC
CDR3 protein: CASSFRGSGYTF

CDR3 length: 14
clone size: .
J gene: TRBJ2-6
V gene: TRBV20-1
D gene: TRBD2
CDR3 DNA: TGCAGTGCTAGAGGGGTACGGGGGGGAGACGTCCTGACTTTC
CDR3 protein: CSARGVRGGDVLTF

CDR3 length: 12
clone size: .
J gene: TRBJ2-7
V gene: TRBV7-9
D gene: .
CDR3 DNA: TGTGCCAGCAGCTTAGCGCTGAGCGAGCAGTACTTC
CDR3 protein: CASSLALSEQYF

CDR3 length: 14
clone size: .
J gene: TRBJ1-1
V gene: TRBV7-9
D gene: TRBD1
CDR3 DNA: TGTGCCAGCAGCATAAAGGGACAGGGCTTCGAAGCTTTCTTT
CDR3 protein: CASSIKGQGFEAFF

CDR3 length: 15
clone size: few
J gene: TRBJ1-1
V gene: TRBV6-5
D gene: TRBD1
CDR3 DNA: TGTGCCAGCAGTTACCCCGGACAGGGAGGGACTGAAGCTTTCTTT
CDR3 protein: CASSYPGQGGTEAFF

CDR3 length: 14
clone size: .
J gene: TRBJ2-7
V gene: TRBV20-1
D gene: .
CDR3 DNA: TGCAGTGCTAGACGGGGCGAATCCTCCTACGAGCAGTACTTC
CDR3 protein: CSARRGESSYEQYF

CDR3 length: 14
clone size: few
J gene: TRBJ1-1
V gene: TRBV4-1
D gene: .
CDR3 DNA: TGCGCCAGCAGTCAAACCGGGACAATGCTTGAAGCTTTCTTT
CDR3 protein: CASSQTGTMLEAFF

CDR3 length: 16
clone size: few
J gene: TRBJ1-5
V gene: TRBV5-1
D gene: .
CDR3 DNA: TGCGCCAGCAGCTTGGATCCCTCCTCCTGGGGTCAGCCCCAGCATTTT
CDR3 protein: CASSLDPSSWGQPQHF

CDR3 length: 20
clone size: .
J gene: TRBJ2-3
V gene: TRBV4-3
D gene: TRBD2
CDR3 DNA: TGCGCCAGCAGCCAAGAGTGGGGGACTAGCTGGGGGGATCGCACAGATACGCAGTATTTT
CDR3 protein: CASSQEWGTSWGDRTDTQYF

CDR3 length: 15
clone size: .
J gene: TRBJ2-1
V gene: TRBV20-1
D gene: .
CDR3 DNA: TGCAGTGGAAGGCTGACAGGAACGACCTACAATGAGCGGTTCTTC
CDR3 protein: CSGRLTGTTYNERFF

CDR3 length: 15
clone size: .
J gene: TRBJ1-2
V gene: TRBV4-3
D gene: TRBD1
CDR3 DNA: TGCGCCAGCAGCCATCGTTCAGGGGGTTACTATGGCTACACCTTC
CDR3 protein: CASSHRSGGYYGYTF

CDR3 length: 12
clone size: many
J gene: TRBJ2-1
V gene: TRBV4-2
D gene: .
CDR3 DNA: TGTGCCAGCAGCCCGGCGAACAATGAGCAGTTCTTC
CDR3 protein: CASSPANNEQFF

CDR3 length: 13
clone size: few
J gene: TRBJ1-1
V gene: TRBV29-1
D gene: TRBD1
CDR3 DNA: TGCAGCGTCCTCGACAGGGGGCAAACTGAAGCTTTCTTT
CDR3 protein: CSVLDRGQTEAFF

CDR3 length: 13
clone size: once
J gene: TRBJ1-2
V gene: TRBV12-3/TRBV12-4
D gene: .
CDR3 DNA: TGTGCCAGCAGTTTAACAGGGACGGCTGGCTACACCTTC
CDR3 protein: CASSLTGTAGYTF

CDR3 length: 14
clone size: few
J gene: TRBJ2-7
V gene: TRBV4-1
D gene: .
CDR3 DNA: TGCGCCAGCAGCCAAGAATCCGGGACCTACGAGCAGTACTTC
CDR3 protein: CASSQESGTYEQYF

CDR3 length: 16
clone size: .
J gene: TRBJ2-1
V gene: TRBV20-1
D gene: TRBD2
CDR3 DNA: TGCAGTGCTAGAGAGCGCGGGGGGGCGTCCTACAATGAGCAGTTCTTC
CDR3 protein: CSARERGGASYNEQFF

CDR3 length: 11
clone size: .
J gene: TRBJ2-5
V gene: TRBV2
D gene: .
CDR3 DNA: TGTGCCAGCAGTCCCTTGATAGAGCAGTACTTC
CDR3 protein: CASSPLIEQYF

CDR3 length: 14
clone size: .
J gene: TRBJ1-2
V gene: TRBV6-1
D gene: .
CDR3 DNA: TGTGCCAGCAGTGAAACAGAGGGAATTGGTGGCTACACCTTC
CDR3 protein: CASSETEGIGGYTF

CDR3 length: 14
clone size: .
J gene: TRBJ2-7
V gene: TRBV12-3/TRBV12-4
D gene: TRBD2
CDR3 DNA: TGTGCCAGCACTACCGGGGGGAGGGGCCACGAGCAGTACTTC
CDR3 protein: CASTTGGRGHEQYF

CDR3 length: 13
clone size: .
J gene: TRBJ1-3
V gene: TRBV7-9
D gene: .
CDR3 DNA: TGTGCCAGCTCGGGGGGGAGCTCAAACACCATATATTTT
CDR3 protein: CASSGGSSNTIYF

CDR3 length: 13
clone size: many
J gene: TRBJ2-5
V gene: TRBV15
D gene: TRBD1
CDR3 DNA: TGTGCCACCAGCAGAGGACAGGGTGAGACCCAGTACTTC
CDR3 protein: CATSRGQGETQYF

CDR3 length: 17
clone size: few
J gene: TRBJ2-1
V gene: TRBV6-6
D gene: .
CDR3 DNA: TGTGCCAGCACCGTTCTCATTGGGGCCAGATCCTACAATGAGCAGTTCTTC
CDR3 protein: CASTVLIGARSYNEQFF

CDR3 length: 17
clone size: once
J gene: TRBJ1-5
V gene: TRBV4-1
D gene: TRBD1
CDR3 DNA: TGCGCCAGCAGCCAAGAAAGGACAGGGGATAGCAATCAGCCCCAGCATTTT
CDR3 protein: CASSQERTGDSNQPQHF